These 13 T cell receptor beta chains came from one sample sequenced in a study of blood T cell repertoires in COVID-19. Method: immunoSEQ multiplex PCR; TCRdb's copy keeps in-frame clones and lacks some. Of approximately 250,000 clones listed, roughly 84% are singletons. The sequencing input was peripheral blood. The receptors originated from a middle-aged woman who had recovered from COVID-19.

The chain recombines TRBV4-2 with TRBJ2-5; D gene unclear. V shed 0 bases and J shed 7 bases, with 9 bases lying between them. CDR3 size: 13 residues. Per germline, CDR1 LGHNA and CDR2 YNFKEQ. Here the CDR3 reads CASSQDLRGTQYF. CDR3 nucleotides: TGTGCCAGCAGCCAAGACTTGAGAGGGACCCAGTACTTC.

V and J are TRBV6-5 and TRBJ1-5, with TRBD1 matching over 9 bases. CDR1 is MNHEY, CDR2 SVGAGI, per germline. The trim removed 11 bases at V and 6 bases at J, leaving 14 bases unmatched. This CDR3 has 15 amino acids. The chain's CDR3 is CAGGFSGQGRQPQHF. Here the CDR3 DNA reads TGTGCCGGGGGATTCTCGGGACAGGGTCGTCAGCCCCAGCATTTT.

The chain is built from TRBV29-1 and TRBJ2-1; 9 positions agree with TRBD1. The CDR3 length is 13 residues. Trimming took 5 bases from V and 5 from J; bases not matched to a gene: 4. In germline, CDR1 is SQVTM, CDR2 ANQGSEA. CDR3 amino acids: CSVRGQGNNEQFF. DNA of the CDR3: TGCAGCGTTAGGGGACAGGGTAACAATGAGCAGTTCTTC.

This chain connects TRBV5-5 to TRBJ2-7, with D possibly matching TRBD2 (5 bases). CDR3 length: 14 amino acids. The germline V gene encodes CDR1 SGHKS and CDR2 YYEKEE (reference sequence). V lost 0 bases and J 4 bases, leaving 11 bases between the germline ends. In nucleotides, the CDR3 is TGTGCCAGCAGCTTGGCATTACCGGGATACGAGCAGTACTTC. This gives the protein CASSLALPGYEQYF.

V and J are TRBV11-2 and TRBJ1-2; D ambiguous. V lost 5 bases and J lost 6, with 13 bases in between. CDR1 is SGHAT and CDR2 is FQNNGV in the germline V gene. The length of the CDR3 is 13 residues. In DNA, the CDR3 is TGTGCCAGCAGCCAATCAAGGGAGGATGGCTACACCTTC. This translates into CASSQSREDGYTF.

This chain links TRBV24-1 with TRBJ1-5; 7 bases match TRBD1. The CDR3 spans 16 residues. CDR1 and CDR2 (germline): KGHDR, SFDVKD. V trimming: 4 bases; J trimming: 8 bases; junction bases outside the gene matches: 13. The CDR3 DNA reads TGTGCCACCAGTGACAGTAGGACAGGTGGGCAAGAGCCCCAGCATTTT. It translates to CATSDSRTGGQEPQHF.

Many counts were recorded for this clone. V and J are TRBV3-1 (or the pseudogene TRBV3-2) and TRBJ2-2; D is undetermined. Germline CDR1 LGHDT, CDR2 YNNKEL (reference sequence). Deletions cut 4 bases from V and 8 bases from J, with 17 bases between. The CDR3 has 15 amino acids. The CDR3 reads CASSLRPAVAGELFF. The DNA of the CDR3 is TGTGCCAGCAGCCTCCGCCCTGCAGTGGCTGGGGAGCTGTTTTTT.

This clone was detected only a few times. V and J are TRBV2 and TRBJ1-1, with D possibly being TRBD1 (5 bases). The ends were cut back, 7 bases at V and 5 bases at J, with 14 bases in the middle. The length of the CDR3 is 13 residues. Germline V gene sequence: CDR1 SNHLY, CDR2 FYNNEI. This CDR3 is CASTAGVGTEAFF. CDR3 nucleotides: TGTGCCAGCACCGCGGGGGTGGGGACTGAAGCTTTCTTT.

This clone was seen a handful of times. The CDR3 loop reads CASSLGYSWTGQETQYF. The CDR3 coding sequence is TGCGCCAGCAGCTTGGGCTACTCCTGGACAGGGCAAGAGACCCAGTACTTC. The chain recombines TRBV5-1 with TRBJ2-5; TRBD1 matches 8 bases. This CDR3 contains 17 residues. J lost 2 bases, V lost 0 bases, and 9 bases had no gene match. CDR1 and CDR2 from the germline V gene are SGHRS and YFSETQ.

J is TRBJ2-3 and V is TRBV24-1; 7 bases align to TRBD2. V lost 2 bases, J lost 1 base, and 5 bases stayed unmatched. The CDR3 runs 16 residues. Germline V gene lookup returns CDR1 KGHDR and CDR2 SFDVKD. The DNA for the CDR3 is TGTGCCACCAGTGATTCCAGCGGGGCGCGCACAGATACGCAGTATTTT. Translation: CATSDSSGARTDTQYF.

Concerning this clone itself: The junction shows a germline mismatch at one end, possibly a read error. CDR3 residues: CASSLNSEAFF. CDR3 DNA: TGTGCCAGCAGCTTGAACAGTGAAGCTTTCTTT. The chain has TRBV5-6 and TRBJ1-1, with unresolved D. CDR1 is SGHDT and CDR2 is YYEEEE in the germline V gene. The CDR3 extends over 11 amino acids.

The chain recombines TRBV6-6 with TRBJ1-2; 9 bases align to TRBD1. The V gene's germline CDR1 is MNHNY and CDR2 SVGAGI (reference sequence). The junction had 6 bases not matched to a gene; V was cut back by 9 bases and J by 7 bases. This CDR3 is 12 amino acids long. CDR3 in amino acids: CASGTGSLGYTF. CDR3 DNA: TGTGCCAGTGGGACAGGGAGTCTTGGCTACACCTTC.

The chain is built from TRBV9 and TRBJ2-1, with TRBD2 identical over 13 bases. Germline CDR1 reads SGDLS; CDR2 reads YYNGEE. J lost 7 bases, V lost 3 bases, and 4 bases had no gene match. This CDR3 spans 15 amino acids. The CDR3, as DNA: TGTGCCAGCAGCGAAACTAGCGGGGGGGTAAATGAGCAGTTCTTC. This sequence encodes CASSETSGGVNEQFF.